This TCR beta chain was sequenced during a study of blood T cell repertoires in COVID-19. Data came from immunoSEQ multiplex PCR; TCRdb stores just in-frame clones and leaves some out. Seen here are hundreds of thousands of clones, 80% to 90% observed once, and the top ten hold under 8.5%. CDR1 is MGHRA, CDR2 YSYEKL, per germline. CDR3 length equals 15 residues. J gave up 3 bases and V 6 bases, and 10 bases lay outside the gene matches. The chain employs TRBV4-1 and TRBJ1-1; 7 bases align to TRBD1. This TCR was recovered from a woman aged 60-75 years with COVID-19, enrolled during active disease. Input material: peripheral blood. CDR3: CASRRHGTEDTEAFF. The CDR3 DNA sequence: TGCGCCAGCAGACGACACGGGACAGAGGACACTGAAGCTTTCTTT.